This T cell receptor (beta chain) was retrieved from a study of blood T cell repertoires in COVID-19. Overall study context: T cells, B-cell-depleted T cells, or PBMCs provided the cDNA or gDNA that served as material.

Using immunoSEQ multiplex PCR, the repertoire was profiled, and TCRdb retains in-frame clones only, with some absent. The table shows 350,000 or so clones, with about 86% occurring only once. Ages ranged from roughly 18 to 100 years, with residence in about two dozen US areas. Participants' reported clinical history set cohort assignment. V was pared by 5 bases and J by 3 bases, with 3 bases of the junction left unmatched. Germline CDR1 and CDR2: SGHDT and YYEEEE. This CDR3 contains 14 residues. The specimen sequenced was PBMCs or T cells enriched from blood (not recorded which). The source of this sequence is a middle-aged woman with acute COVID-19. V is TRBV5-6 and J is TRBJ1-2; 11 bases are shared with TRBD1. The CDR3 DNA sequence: TGTGCCAGCAGACGGACAGGGGGCTACTATGGCTACACCTTC. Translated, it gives CASRRTGGYYGYTF.